The source of this TCR beta chain is a study of T cell clusters in autoimmune cytopenias. Germline V gene lookup returns CDR1 MNHEY and CDR2 SMNVEV (reference sequence). The CDR3 has 16 amino acids. TRB rearrangements were amplified by touch-down multiplex PCR with mixed TRB-A/B primers. TCRdb processed the multiplex PCR reads again and assigns one entry to each CDR3 protein, with no DNA. This sample's table reports around 10,000 distinct CDR3 sequences. Findings of the study overall: Healthy donors had about 2.8-fold more exclusive TRB clusters than active autoimmune hepatitis patients. Physiological T cell clusters of healthy donors were apparently absent in primary autoimmune cytopenia patients.

In the case of this clonotype: The antigen is unknown.

TRB was amplified from 250 ng of peripheral blood genomic DNA per sample. These same records also appear under a second study, on T cell repertoires in aging, cancer and after chemotherapy.

This clonotype originated in a human donor in good health. The sample comprised peripheral blood. The chain carries TRBV27 and TRBJ2-7; TCRdb outputs TRBD1, but without DNA this stays unchecked. The CDR3 loop reads CASSWVGGLGPYEQYF.